The clone carrying this TCR beta chain was observed a few times. Its specificity is not known. The sample is drawn from a study of cytomegalovirus exposure and HLA in healthy donors. The PCR was carried out with 60 Vbeta primers and 13 Jbeta primers. Profiled with immunoSEQ multiplex PCR; TCRdb holds only in-frame clones, not every one. This repertoire shows about 150,000 clones, around 73% found once; its top ten account for 1.5% to 2%. These donors counted as nominally healthy when sampled, but unrecorded immune exposures were likely. With 3 bases clipped from V and 3 bases from J, the junction kept 8 bases outside the gene matches. Germline loops: CDR1 SGDLS, CDR2 YYNGEE. The CDR3 sequence is 16 residues long. Overall study results and limits: In a later analysis, HLA-C alleles had the fewest associated TCRs, DRB1 alleles the most. An analysis that came later showed most CMV-associated TCR beta chains appearing HLA-restricted.

The receptor's source is a woman aged 18-29 years in good health and CMV-seronegative. The chain is built from TRBV9 and TRBJ2-3, with 9 bases identical to TRBD1. Sequencing was carried out using PBMCs. The CDR3 sequence: CASSAGDRDRTDTQYF. DNA of the CDR3: TGTGCCAGCAGCGCTGGGGACAGGGATAGGACAGATACGCAGTATTTT. The variable domain in full, with the rest retrieved from reference TRBV9 and TRBJ2-3, is DSGVTQTPKHLITATGQRVTLRCSPRSGDLSVYWYQQSLDQGLQFLIQYYNGEERAKGNILERFSAQQFPDLHSELNLSSLELGDSALYFCASSAGDRDRTDTQYFGPGTRLTVL.